The text below deals with one T cell receptor beta chain. Its binding antigen is unknown. Within one base of it there is no much larger clone, and no base qualities were kept. Ficoll-Paque density gradient centrifugation was the method used to isolate PBMCs. This specimen comes from a study of T-cell memory formation after mild COVID-19 (dated by TCRdb to about 2021). About the full investigation: TCR sequence clusters from the two donors were largely donor specific. In a couple of donors, T-cell clones that expanded and contracted after mild COVID-19 were followed by sequencing TCRalpha and TCRbeta repertoires longitudinally. The cohort was made up of two young adult volunteers, one female and one male, who were previously healthy.

Data came from an Illumina NovaSeq 6000. Using 5'RACE with constant-segment primers, TCRalpha and TCRbeta cDNA libraries were constructed, with sample barcodes and unique molecular identifiers added in the process. RNA was extracted from every sample with Trizol reagent. Library amplification was performed in two PCR steps, and a second sample barcode and Illumina TruSeq adapters were introduced in the second step. Libraries were sequenced on an Illumina NovaSeq with 2 x 150 bp paired-end reads. Concerning the study's data processing: Demultiplexing of reads and collapsing into UMI-guided consensus sequences were performed with migec v1.2.7. With mixcr v2.1.11, UMI consensuses were aligned to TRA and TRB V and J templates and assembled into clonotypes. Clonotypes were classified as expanded or contracted when called significant by both edgeR and NoisET, with noise models trained on biological replicates. For edgeR calls, a false discovery rate-adjusted p below 0.01 and a log2 fold-change threshold of 1 were applied. As an exploratory analysis of dynamics, max-normalized trajectories of the 1000 most abundant clonotypes were examined with PCA combined with hierarchical clustering. The CD4 or CD8 phenotype of responding clones was assigned using the separately sequenced CD4+ and CD8+ repertoires. TCRdb trimmed the raw reads at Q25, called clones with MiXCR and kept productive beta chains. Identical CDR3 protein sequences are pooled into one entry, listed with their most common genes and DNA. For this entry, the V and J calls and clone size follow TCRdb and not the study's own pipeline. The sample data list some 48,000 distinct CDR3 sequences, and 25% to 35% of these were observed just once. The ten top clones hold around 44% of the sample.

The CDR3 numbers 15 residues from cysteine through phenylalanine. The read is trimmed to its CDR3 DNA, 45 bases read in frame from base 1. CDR1 is given as SGHNT and CDR2 as YYREEE, both from the germline V gene (reference sequence). Trimmed from V: 4 bases; trimmed from J: 4 bases; junction bases lacking a gene match: 8. The paper's findings and limits, for the study overall: Only two mild cases were covered by the study, and larger cohorts that include severe cases with pre-infection samples were considered necessary. Contracting CD4+ clones appeared mostly in the CM and EM memory subsets, whereas CD8+ clones were enriched in EMRA. Balanced CD4/CD8 phenotypes were observed for clones contracting from day 15 to 85, whereas a bias towards CD4+ was observed for a second wave of clones expanding from day 15 to 37. The detection of some responding clones in pre-infection memory suggests that pre-existing cross-reactive memory T cells joined the SARS-CoV-2 response. Whether the second-wave clones peaking on day 37 were SARS-CoV-2 specific was not confirmed.

Sequenced input: PBMCs or a T cell subset sorted from them (not recorded which). The clonotype was recovered from a man between 18 and 35 years old who had mild COVID-19 (a few samples of this study predate the infection). The sample titles of this study are shuffled in the database, so cell type and time point are left out; the donor was told from shared clones. This receptor chain uses TRBV5-4 and TRBJ2-5; 9 bases in the junction line up with TRBD2. The sequence in DNA is TGTGCCAGCAGCCCGTCGCGGGGGGGCGGAGAGACCCAGTACTTC. The resulting protein is CASSPSRGGGETQYF.